This TCR beta chain was sequenced for a study of cytomegalovirus exposure and HLA in healthy donors (TCRdb year 2017). Background on the whole study: An earlier analysis of a few hundred of the donors reported approximately 280 Gb of sequence data and 117 million unique TCR beta sequences obtained from about 179 million T cells. About 310 gigabases of sequencing data and 78 million or so unique TCR sequences were included in an early release covering several hundred HLA-typed donors. The genetic ancestry cluster associated with self-reported Caucasian donors included 65% to 90% of the approximately 400 genotyped donors. The study aimed to test whether cataloging public T cell receptors could reveal signatures of past pathogen exposure. The study used immunosequencing to profile the T cell repertoires of approximately 690 subjects and linked those repertoires to cytomegalovirus serostatus. A separate validation cohort of about 110 different subjects was used in addition to the roughly 640-subject first cohort. High-throughput TCR immunosequencing, statistical association of individual TCRs with disease status, and machine learning were combined to predict cytomegalovirus infection status. A later analysis re-examined previously published TCR beta repertoires from more than 650 donors and added high-resolution HLA genotyping to investigate patterns of TCR occurrence. Rather than drawing on any new phenotypic data, the later analysis identified candidate immune exposures from TCR beta sequences and the way those sequences occurred across donors. In an earlier analysis of about 590 of the donors, high-throughput TCR beta sequencing was used to judge whether each TCR beta V gene segment behaved as functional or pseudogenic. Alongside the repertoire data, information on donor age, sex, ethnicity and CMV serostatus was compiled. In a later genetic analysis, genome-wide SNP genotypes for about three fifths of the 666 donors were used, and that subset was treated as a discovery cohort. All discovery cohort repertoires had been generated using a single sequencing platform. HLA typing covered class I and class II loci at four-digit resolution. The number of typed donors differed by locus: roughly 620-640 for A, B, C, DRB1 and DQB1; some 500 for DQA1; about 600 for DPA1; and about 450 for DPB1. Because of strong linkage in the cohort, five DR-DQ haplotypes were treated as single units for association and clustering. Among 300 to 500 genotyped donors of the cohort, an average of roughly 230,000 unique TCR beta nucleotide sequences was sequenced per donor, of which about 19% were non-productive.

Turning to this clone: What antigen it recognizes has not been identified. Within one base of it there is no much larger clone, and no base qualities were kept. Other DNA sequences from this sample encode an identical CDR3 as well.

The cohort consisted of hundreds of healthy bone marrow donors. At the time of sampling, every cohort member was nominally healthy, though immune exposures that went unrecorded were likely present. The donor tested CMV seropositive and was one of the 289 seropositive cohort members. Each donor provided a peripheral blood sample, and peripheral blood mononuclear cells were used for TCR beta sequencing. Genomic DNA extraction from the blood cell samples was performed with the Qiagen DNeasy Blood Extraction Kit. Points the paper makes about the study in general: In vitro tests confirmed that a few of the cytomegalovirus-associated TCR beta chains recognize cytomegalovirus antigens. A cluster of highly shared sequence variants was judged likely to be a technical artifact of the sequencing pipeline. In a later analysis, most CMV-associated TCR beta chains were found to appear HLA-restricted, with HLA associations seemingly driven largely by CMV exposure. Cytomegalovirus status was reported to be diagnosed by the classifier with high specificity and sensitivity in both the original and validation cohorts. V-gene and J-gene trimming of TCR beta chains was associated with a missense DCLRE1C variant in a later genetic analysis, and the association was replicated in an independent cohort. Some IMGT-functional V segments, including TRBV6-2 and TRBV6-3, could not be told apart with the 87-base-pair reads, so those segments were excluded. Several of the top co-occurrence clusters appeared to be linked to parvovirus B19, influenza, CMV and Epstein-Barr virus, according to a later analysis. Presence/absence analyses assumed roughly uniform sequencing depth across donors, an assumption that may not hold. At a false discovery rate of 0.05, a later analysis linked fewer than 20,000 TCR beta sequences to specific HLA alleles. About 17 rarely observed V segments, including chromosome 9 orphons, were excluded from the earlier analysis of about 500 of the donors because counts were too low. Most TCR sequences were seen in very few donors, while some public TCRs were found in many individuals. A later genetic analysis reported fewer N-insertions in productive TCRs among donors in an Asian-associated ancestry cluster than the roughly 720-donor mean. The cohort was sequenced for TCR beta chains only, and without alpha or paired-chain data the features that could be detected were limited. Because HLA typing was unavailable for some donors at each locus, only the typed subset was used in association tests. A later analysis found that TCR association rates varied across HLA loci, with DRB1 alleles showing the most associated TCRs and HLA-C alleles the fewest. The study listed 164 TCR beta chains as associated with cytomegalovirus. For the cohort, immune exposure information was limited to CMV serostatus. An earlier analysis of some 590 of the donors showed that most TCR beta V segments appeared in productive rearrangements either about 87% or about 30% of the time, which broadly matched IMGT annotations. Linkage disequilibrium might explain the correlated functional status among segregating V segments, but an unknown experimental factor could not be ruled out. The authors suggested that the approach could potentially be extended to other disease states and immunological phenotypes. A further reported finding was that TCR beta sequences accurately predicted the HLA-A and HLA-B alleles for most subjects in the first cohort. When HLA alleles, especially DR and DQ, strongly co-occurred, attributing TCR associations to individual alleles was difficult. Compared with equally common non-associated chains, HLA-associated TCR beta chains in a later analysis were more clonally expanded and had lower generation probabilities.

The CDR3 holds 16 amino acids from the cysteine to the phenylalanine. Just CDR3 DNA is preserved here, 48 bases in frame from base 1. CDR1 and CDR2, per the germline V gene, are SGHTA and FQGNSA. Ends trimmed: V by 0 bases, J by 3 bases; bases unmatched to a gene: 4. Libraries came from the immunoSEQ multiplex PCR assay. The multiplex PCR relied on a mix of 60 forward primers for TCR Vbeta segments and 13 reverse primers for TCR Jbeta segments. Amplification of the CDR3 region of rearranged TCR beta genes was performed with a multiplex PCR assay on genomic DNA. On the Illumina HiSeq System, the amplified TCR beta libraries were sequenced as 87-base-pair reads. The paper's processing steps were these. Across the 666 repertoires, a later analysis counted about 81 million unique TCR beta chains, 9 million to 14 million of which were shared by at least two donors. Raw reads were error-corrected and collapsed into unique sequences with a nearest-neighbor algorithm that merged closely related sequences to remove PCR and sequencing errors. CDR3 sequences were aligned to IMGT reference sequences to assign V, D and J gene segments. For a sequence to be retained, a match of at least six nucleotides was required to both a V gene segment and a J gene segment. A rearrangement counted as productive if the CDR3 had no stop codons and remained in frame with V and J, and every other rearrangement counted as non-productive. CDR3 was defined according to IMGT convention as the region running from the second conserved V-encoded cysteine to the conserved J-encoded phenylalanine. The earlier analysis of some 550 of the donors excluded any sequence lacking an unambiguous match to a single V gene segment. In an earlier analysis of 587 of the donors, V segments were called functional above 56.7% productive rearrangements and were called segregating when the between-donor standard deviation exceeded 5%. To diagnose cytomegalovirus status from the catalog of TCR beta chain sequences, a statistical classification framework was built. In a later analysis, TCR nucleotide sequences were compared against IMGT/GENE-DB human TR gene sequences so that V and J genes could be assigned. The TCRdist pipeline was used in a later analysis to assign CDR3 sequences and most-parsimonious VDJ recombination scenarios. In a later analysis, each TCR beta chain was defined by its CDR3 amino acid sequence together with its V-gene family, and reads without a unique V-gene family were excluded. In a later analysis, a few hundred highly shared, low-generation-probability nucleotide sequences were removed to address suspected cross-contamination and a sequencing artifact. For each public chain, a later analysis derived a clonal expansion index from normalized ranks of inferred template counts within each repertoire. Generation probabilities in a later analysis came from a VDJ recombination model fitted to out-of-frame rearrangements, and those results were checked against IGoR. A later analysis scored TCR-TCR, TCR-HLA and TCR-CMV co-occurrence with hypergeometric tests, applying a repertoire-size bias correction to TCR pairs. To estimate false discovery rates, a later analysis permuted the HLA or CMV assignments 20 times. In a later analysis, co-occurring TCRs were grouped using DBSCAN, with TCRdist sequence similarity added in when clustering inside HLA-allele-positive subsets. Repertoires with fewer than 30,000 or more than 120,000 public chains, plus five repertoires with anomalous nucleotide sharing, were excluded from co-occurrence clustering. The immuneACCESS repertoire file appears here via TCRdb, limited to in-frame rearrangements. These files lack a portion of the clones; in checked studies, under half of the deficit traces to unresolved V genes, and the cause of the others is not known. V, J and clone size reflect that table, while D and trimming were determined from the DNA. The sample data list 80,000 to 100,000 clones, and about 60% of these were observed just once. The ten largest clones represent 15% of the sample.

The specimen sequenced was PBMCs. The receptor chain draws on TRBV7-2 and TRBJ2-1; TRBD1 fits 8 bases in the junction. This receptor was identified in a woman in her 40s in good health and CMV-seropositive. The nucleotide sequence is TGTGCCAGCAGCTTAGCTGGACAGGGTTTCTACAATGAGCAGTTCTTC. Its protein reads: CASSLAGQGFYNEQFF.